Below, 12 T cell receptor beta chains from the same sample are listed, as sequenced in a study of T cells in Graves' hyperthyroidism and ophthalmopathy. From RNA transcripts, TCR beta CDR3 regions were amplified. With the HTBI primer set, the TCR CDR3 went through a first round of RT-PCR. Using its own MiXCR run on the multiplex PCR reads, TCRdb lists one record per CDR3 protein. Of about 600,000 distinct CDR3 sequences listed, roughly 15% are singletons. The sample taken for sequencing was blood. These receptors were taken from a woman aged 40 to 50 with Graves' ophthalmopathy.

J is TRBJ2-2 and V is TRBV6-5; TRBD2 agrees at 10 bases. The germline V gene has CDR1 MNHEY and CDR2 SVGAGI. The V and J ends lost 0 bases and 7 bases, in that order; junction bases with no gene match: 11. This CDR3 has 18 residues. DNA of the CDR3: TGTGCCAGCAGTTACTCGATAAGCGGGAGGGGAATTAACGGGGAGCTGTTTTTT. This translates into CASSYSISGRGINGELFF.

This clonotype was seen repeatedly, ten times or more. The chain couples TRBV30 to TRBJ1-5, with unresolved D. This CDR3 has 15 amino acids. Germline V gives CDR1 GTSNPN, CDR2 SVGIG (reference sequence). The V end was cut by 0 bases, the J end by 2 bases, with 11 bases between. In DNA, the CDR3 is TGTGCCTGGAGTGTAGGATACCTGGGCAATCAGCCCCAGCATTTT. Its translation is CAWSVGYLGNQPQHF. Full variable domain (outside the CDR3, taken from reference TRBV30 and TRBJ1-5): SQTIHQWPATLVQPVGSPLSLECTVEGTSNPNLYWYRQAAGRGLQLLFYSVGIGQISSEVPQNLSASRPQDRQFILSSKKLLLSDSGFYLCAWSVGYLGNQPQHFGDGTRLSIL.

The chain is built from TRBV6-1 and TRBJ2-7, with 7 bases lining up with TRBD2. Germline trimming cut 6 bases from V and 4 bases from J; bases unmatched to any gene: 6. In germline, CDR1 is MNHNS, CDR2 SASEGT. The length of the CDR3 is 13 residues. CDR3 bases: TGTGCCAGCAGGCTCGAGCGGGGTTACGAGCAGTACTTC. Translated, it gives CASRLERGYEQYF.

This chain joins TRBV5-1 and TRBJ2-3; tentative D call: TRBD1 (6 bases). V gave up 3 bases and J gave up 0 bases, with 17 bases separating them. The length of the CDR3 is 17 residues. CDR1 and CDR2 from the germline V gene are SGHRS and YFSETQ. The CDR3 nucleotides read TGCGCCAGCAGCTCTGGGGGCAGGCAGGGGAGCACAGATACGCAGTATTTT. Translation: CASSSGGRQGSTDTQYF.

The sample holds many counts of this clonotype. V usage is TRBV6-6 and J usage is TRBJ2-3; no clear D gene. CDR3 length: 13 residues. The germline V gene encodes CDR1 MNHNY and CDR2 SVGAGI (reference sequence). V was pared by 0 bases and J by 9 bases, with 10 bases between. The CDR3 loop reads CASSYSDENTQYF. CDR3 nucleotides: TGTGCCAGCAGTTACTCGGACGAGAACACGCAGTATTTT.

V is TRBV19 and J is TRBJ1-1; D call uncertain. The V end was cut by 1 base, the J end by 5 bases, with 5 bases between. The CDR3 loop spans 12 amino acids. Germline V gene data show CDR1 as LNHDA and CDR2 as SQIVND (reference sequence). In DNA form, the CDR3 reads TGTGCCAGTAGTATAGGGCTGACTGAAGCTTTCTTT. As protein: CASSIGLTEAFF.

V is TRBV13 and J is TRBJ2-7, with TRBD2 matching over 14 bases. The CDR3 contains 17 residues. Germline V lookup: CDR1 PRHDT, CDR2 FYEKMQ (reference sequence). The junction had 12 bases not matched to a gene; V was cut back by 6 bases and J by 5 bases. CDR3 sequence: CASSTTSGRGIGDEQYF. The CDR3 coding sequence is TGTGCCAGCAGTACGACTAGCGGGAGGGGAATCGGCGACGAGCAGTACTTC.

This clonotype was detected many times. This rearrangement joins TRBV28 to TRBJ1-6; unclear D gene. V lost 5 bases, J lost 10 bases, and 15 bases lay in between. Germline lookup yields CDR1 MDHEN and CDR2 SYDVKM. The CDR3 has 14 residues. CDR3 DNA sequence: TGTGCCAGCAGTGAGCTAGGTCGCGGCTCACCCCTCCACTTT. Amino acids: CASSELGRGSPLHF. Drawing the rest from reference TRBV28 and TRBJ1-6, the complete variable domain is DVKVTQSSRYLVKRTGEKVFLECVQDMDHENMFWYRQDPGLGLRLIYFSYDVKMKEKGDIPEGYSVSREKKERFSLILESASTNQTSMYLCASSELGRGSPLHFGNGTRLTVT.

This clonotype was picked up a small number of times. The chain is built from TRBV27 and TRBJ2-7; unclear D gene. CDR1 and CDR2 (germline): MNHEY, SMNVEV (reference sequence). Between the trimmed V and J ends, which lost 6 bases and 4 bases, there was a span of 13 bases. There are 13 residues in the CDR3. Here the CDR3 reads CASSPGLQYEQYF. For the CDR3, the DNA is TGTGCCAGCAGCCCCGGCCTCCAGTACGAGCAGTACTTC.

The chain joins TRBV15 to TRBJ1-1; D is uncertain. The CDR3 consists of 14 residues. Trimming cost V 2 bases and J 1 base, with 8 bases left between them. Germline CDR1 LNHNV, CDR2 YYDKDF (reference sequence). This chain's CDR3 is CATSRTFTNTEAFF. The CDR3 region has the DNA TGTGCCACCAGCAGAACATTCACGAACACTGAAGCTTTCTTT.

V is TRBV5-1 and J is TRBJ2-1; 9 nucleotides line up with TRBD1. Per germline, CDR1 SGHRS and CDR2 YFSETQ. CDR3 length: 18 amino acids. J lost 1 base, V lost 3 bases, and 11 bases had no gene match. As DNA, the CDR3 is TGCGCCAGCAGCTGGGGACAGGGAAGGGTTAGATCCTACAATGAGCAGTTCTTC. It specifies CASSWGQGRVRSYNEQFF.

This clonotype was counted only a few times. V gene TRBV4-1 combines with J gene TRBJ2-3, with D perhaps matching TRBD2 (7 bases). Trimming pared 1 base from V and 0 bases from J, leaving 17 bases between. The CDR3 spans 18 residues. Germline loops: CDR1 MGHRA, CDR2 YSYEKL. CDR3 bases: TGCGCCAGCAGCCAAGGAGCCCTTGCGGGGGCGAGCACAGATACGCAGTATTTT. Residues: CASSQGALAGASTDTQYF.